Each of the 21 T cell receptor beta chains below was sequenced from the same sample in a study of T cell responses to AZD1222 COVID-19 vaccine. The assay was immunoSEQ multiplex PCR, and TCRdb's table has in-frame clones only and misses some. The sample holds approximately 93,000 clones; 89% are singletons and the top ten take approximately 5%. Sequencing used peripheral blood, obtained 28 days after the second AZD1222 dose. Receptors were obtained from an adult who received the AZD1222 COVID-19 vaccine.

The count of this clone is one. The chain combines TRBV27 with TRBJ2-5, with D maybe TRBD1 (6 bases). V was clipped by 6 bases and J by 3 bases, with 17 bases between them. The CDR3 is 15 residues long. The germline V gene encodes CDR1 MNHEY and CDR2 SMNVEV (reference sequence). The CDR3 here is CASRPQGSGEETQYF. Written as DNA, the CDR3 is TGTGCCAGCAGGCCTCAGGGGTCAGGAGAAGAGACCCAGTACTTC.

The chain combines TRBV12-3 or TRBV12-4 with TRBJ1-2, with no clear D. V shed 6 bases and J shed 2 bases, with 10 bases lying between them. The CDR3 sequence is 13 residues long. The CDR3 DNA reads as TGTGCCAGCAGGCTCAACTTAAACTATGGCTACACCTTC. Amino acids: CASRLNLNYGYTF.

The chain couples TRBV19 to TRBJ2-7; TRBD2 matches at 13 bases. The CDR3 sequence is 15 residues long. CDR1 is LNHDA and CDR2 is SQIVND in the germline V gene (reference sequence). V lost 6 bases to trimming and J lost 2 bases; unmatched junction nucleotides: 4. CDR3 coding DNA: TGTGCCAGTAGCCCAACTAGCGGGGGGGCCTACGAGCAGTACTTC. It codes for CASSPTSGGAYEQYF.

In its sample, this clone was seen once. The chain has TRBV4-2 and TRBJ2-6, with TRBD1 identical over 8 bases. V gave up 5 bases and J gave up 0 bases; unmatched junction bases: 9. CDR1 is LGHNA, CDR2 YNFKEQ, per germline. The CDR3 is 18 residues long. The CDR3 reads CASSSAGTGLSGANVLTF. DNA of the CDR3: TGTGCCAGCAGCTCCGCCGGGACAGGACTCTCTGGGGCCAACGTCCTGACTTTC.

In its sample, this clone was seen a few times. The chain couples TRBV3-1 (or the pseudogene TRBV3-2) to TRBJ2-7, with D perhaps TRBD1 (6 bases). V was clipped by 6 bases and J by 5 bases, with 17 bases between them. The germline CDR1 and CDR2 sequences are LGHDT and YNNKEL (reference sequence). The CDR3 spans 14 residues. The chain's CDR3 is CASRQTGTLHEQYF. In DNA, the CDR3 is TGTGCCAGCAGACAAACCGGGACACTCCACGAGCAGTACTTC.

This clone was recorded once. The chain employs TRBV3-1 (or the pseudogene TRBV3-2) and TRBJ1-2; perhaps TRBD1 as D (5 bases). Germline V gives CDR1 LGHDT, CDR2 YNNKEL (reference sequence). The V gene lost 4 bases and the J gene lost 12 bases, with 18 bases spanning the gap. The CDR3 sequence is 13 residues long. In nucleotides, the CDR3 is TGTGCCAGCAGCCCTTTTACCGGGGGTGGAAACACCTTC. It translates to CASSPFTGGGNTF.

V gene TRBV4-2 combines with J gene TRBJ2-7, with TRBD2 matching over 11 bases. Germline trimming cut 0 bases from V and 5 bases from J; bases unmatched to any gene: 3. Germline V CDR1 and CDR2: LGHNA, YNFKEQ. The CDR3 is 15 amino acids. CDR3 bases: TGTGCCAGCAGCCAAGATAGCGGGGGGGTCGACGAGCAGTACTTC. Translation gives CASSQDSGGVDEQYF.

This clone was seen only a few times. The chain has TRBV19 and TRBJ1-5; D remains ambiguous. The CDR3 consists of 15 residues. Deletions cut 5 bases from V and 3 bases from J, with 14 bases between. Germline values: CDR1 LNHDA, CDR2 SQIVND (reference sequence). This CDR3 reads CASSVVGQFNQPQHF. The CDR3 DNA reads TGTGCCAGTAGTGTAGTCGGGCAGTTCAATCAGCCCCAGCATTTT.

V usage is TRBV5-1 and J usage is TRBJ2-1; 7 bases agree with TRBD1. This CDR3 region has 16 residues. V gave up 0 bases and J gave up 1 base; unmatched junction bases: 4. Germline assignment: CDR1 SGHRS and CDR2 YFSETQ. CDR3: CASSLGFRGSYNEQFF. The CDR3 coding sequence is TGCGCCAGCAGCTTGGGCTTCAGGGGGTCCTACAATGAGCAGTTCTTC.

The chain has TRBV28 and TRBJ2-1, with 8 bases fitting TRBD2. J gave up 9 bases and V 2 bases, and 6 bases lay outside the gene matches. CDR1 is MDHEN and CDR2 is SYDVKM in the germline V gene. There are 14 residues in the CDR3. The CDR3 DNA reads as TGTGCCAGCAGTTTAAGCCGGGGGGGCAGTGAGCAGTTCTTC. Protein product: CASSLSRGGSEQFF.

The chain links TRBV7-6 to TRBJ1-1; D is perhaps TRBD1 (6 bases). Germline CDR1 reads SGHVS; CDR2 reads FNYEAQ. Trimming shortened V by 6 bases and J by 1 base, and 9 bases separated the two germline ends. The CDR3 consists of 13 residues. CDR3: CASSIQGNTEAFF. The CDR3, as DNA: TGTGCCAGCAGTATACAGGGGAACACTGAAGCTTTCTTT.

CDR3 nucleotide sequence: TGCAGCGTTGTCGCCGGACAGAAAGAAGCTTTCTTT. The encoded protein is CSVVAGQKEAFF. J is TRBJ1-1 and V is TRBV29-1; TRBD1 is a possible D gene (6 bases). CDR1 SQVTM and CDR2 ANQGSEA come from the germline V gene. The CDR3 runs 12 residues. V was pared by 4 bases and J by 8 bases, with 14 bases between.

The J gene is TRBJ1-3, the V gene TRBV7-2, with a weak D call TRBD1 (5 bases). Trimming stripped 2 bases from V and 9 bases from J, with 23 bases between. Germline V lookup: CDR1 SGHTA, CDR2 FQGNSA. This CDR3 is built from 17 residues. CDR3 sequence reads: CASSLISAEGMRGTIYF. The DNA of the CDR3 is TGTGCCAGCAGCTTAATCAGTGCGGAGGGGATGAGGGGCACCATATATTTT. Complete variable domain (other parts from reference TRBV7-2 and TRBJ1-3): GAGVSQSPSNKVTEKGKDVELRCDPISGHTALYWYRQSLGQGLEFLIYFQGNSAPDKSGLPSDRFSAERTGGSVSTLTIQRTQQEDSAVYLCASSLISAEGMRGTIYFGEGSWLTVV.

The V call is TRBV9, the J call TRBJ1-4, with a weak D call TRBD1 (6 bases). The CDR3 spans 14 residues. V lost 4 bases to trimming and J lost 8 bases, with 15 bases between them. Germline-derived CDR1 and CDR2 are SGDLS and YYNGEE. CDR3 DNA sequence: TGTGCCAGCAGCCCAGGGGTAGGGAACGAAAAACTGTTTTTT. It codes for CASSPGVGNEKLFF.

This clone occurred once. The chain uses TRBV7-2 and TRBJ1-6; TRBD1 is a possible D gene (5 bases). Deletions cut 5 bases from V and 6 bases from J, with 11 bases between. The CDR3 totals 14 residues. Germline V lookup: CDR1 SGHTA, CDR2 FQGNSA. The CDR3 here is CASSPGNSNSPLHF. CDR3 nucleotides: TGTGCCAGCAGCCCAGGGAATTCTAATTCACCCCTCCACTTT. Complete variable domain (other parts from reference TRBV7-2 and TRBJ1-6): GAGVSQSPSNKVTEKGKDVELRCDPISGHTALYWYRQSLGQGLEFLIYFQGNSAPDKSGLPSDRFSAERTGGSVSTLTIQRTQQEDSAVYLCASSPGNSNSPLHFGNGTRLTVT.

The chain carries TRBV5-1 and TRBJ2-7; 8 positions match TRBD1. In germline, CDR1 is SGHRS, CDR2 YFSETQ. This CDR3 is 15 amino acids long. V trimming: 6 bases; J trimming: 0 bases; junction bases outside the gene matches: 8. CDR3 nucleotides: TGCGCCAGCACGACCCAGACAGGGGCCTCCTACGAGCAGTACTTC. Its protein product is CASTTQTGASYEQYF. The entire variable domain, with the rest obtained from reference TRBV5-1 and TRBJ2-7, is as follows: KAGVTQTPRYLIKTRGQQVTLSCSPISGHRSVSWYQQTPGQGLQFLFEYFSETQRNKGNFPGRFSGRQFSNSRSEMNVSTLELGDSALYLCASTTQTGASYEQYFGPGTRLTVT.

The chain links TRBV5-1 to TRBJ1-6, with D unresolved. CDR3 size: 17 residues. Germline CDR1 SGHRS, CDR2 YFSETQ. The V end lost 1 base, the J end lost 0 bases, and 11 bases lay between the germline ends. In DNA, the CDR3 is TGCGCCAGCAGCTTGTATACAGCAAGCTCCTATAATTCACCCCTCCACTTT. The encoded protein is CASSLYTASSYNSPLHF.

V usage is TRBV6-1 and J usage is TRBJ2-7, with 13 bases that match TRBD2. After removal of 3 bases from V and 7 bases from J, the junction contained 9 bases not matched to a gene. The CDR3 spans 16 residues. CDR1 is MNHNS, CDR2 SASEGT, per germline. CDR3 coding DNA: TGTGCCAGCAGTGACGCTGGGACTAGCGGGACTAATGAGCAGTACTTC. The encoded protein is CASSDAGTSGTNEQYF.

The CDR3: CASRGDSPLHF. The CDR3 coding sequence is TGTGCCTCTAGGGGGGATTCACCCCTCCACTTT. The chain couples TRBV30 to TRBJ1-6, with D tentatively TRBD1 (6 bases). The CDR3 covers 11 residues. CDR1 is GTSNPN and CDR2 is SVGIG in the germline V gene (reference sequence). Deletions cut 7 bases from V and 8 bases from J, with 9 bases between.

The chain uses TRBV7-6 and TRBJ1-2, with a possible D match to TRBD1 (5 bases). V was shortened by 6 bases and J by 2 bases, with 19 bases between the two germline ends. The CDR3 extends over 16 amino acids. Germline V gene sequence: CDR1 SGHVS, CDR2 FNYEAQ. Written as DNA, the CDR3 is TGTGCCAGCAGTCCCGGCGACGCTTGGGACAACTATGGCTACACCTTC. This sequence encodes CASSPGDAWDNYGYTF.

The V gene is TRBV7-9, the J gene TRBJ2-3; tentatively, D is TRBD2 (5 bases). This CDR3 contains 13 residues. V shed 10 bases and J shed 0 bases, with 11 bases lying between them. CDR1 and CDR2 from the germline V gene are SEHNR and FQNEAQ (reference sequence). The CDR3 spells CAISSGSTDTQYF. CDR3 in DNA: TGTGCCATCAGTTCGGGGAGCACAGATACGCAGTATTTT.